This entry concerns a single TCR beta chain. Germline assignment: CDR1 SGHRS and CDR2 YFSETQ. Germline trimming cut 5 bases from V and 5 bases from J; bases unmatched to any gene: 7. CDR3 length: 15 residues. TCRdb's table, derived via immunoSEQ multiplex PCR, lists solely in-frame clones and lacks some. The table includes 240,000 or so clones, more than 70% detected once. The data were obtained in a study of blood T cell repertoires in COVID-19. Study overall: Acute and convalescent COVID-19 samples came from the United States, Italy and Spain.

Sequenced sample: PBMCs or T cells enriched from blood (not recorded which). This receptor was identified in a woman in her forties or fifties who had recovered from COVID-19. V and J are TRBV5-1 and TRBJ2-7; 13 positions agree with TRBD2. The CDR3 DNA is TGCGCCAGCAGGATCGGACTAGCGGGAGCGAACGAGCAGTACTTC. Translating it yields CASRIGLAGANEQYF.